This T cell receptor beta chain emerged from a study of OX40 agonist ivuxolimab in advanced cancers. Study details: Patient treatment consisted of intravenous ivuxolimab administration every 2 weeks at 0.01 to 10 mg/kg.

A note on this clone: Antigen specificity is unknown.

Study findings and constraints: In CD8+ T cells, expanded clones were on average more numerous than in CD4+. With doses of 0.1 to 3.0 mg/kg, CD4+ and CD8+ blood T cells had undergone clonal expansion by week 6.

Assay used: immunoSEQ multiplex PCR; TCRdb lists only in-frame clones, some missing. The data contain under 75,000 clones, around 84% of them singletons. The sample consisted of CD4+ or CD8+ T cells sorted from blood, taken in a trial of the OX40 agonist ivuxolimab. The TCR sequence derives from an adult with an advanced solid tumor such as melanoma, head and neck, liver or kidney cancer.

The CDR3 nucleotides are TGTGCCAGTACACCTGTTGGGGCCCTCCATTATGAGCAGTTCTTC. Amino acids: CASTPVGALHYEQFF. J is TRBJ2-1 and V is TRBV19; possibly TRBD1 for D (5 bases). From germline, CDR1 is LNHDA and CDR2 SQIVND (reference sequence). Trimming took 7 bases from V and 8 from J, leaving 21 bases between them. The CDR3 totals 15 residues.